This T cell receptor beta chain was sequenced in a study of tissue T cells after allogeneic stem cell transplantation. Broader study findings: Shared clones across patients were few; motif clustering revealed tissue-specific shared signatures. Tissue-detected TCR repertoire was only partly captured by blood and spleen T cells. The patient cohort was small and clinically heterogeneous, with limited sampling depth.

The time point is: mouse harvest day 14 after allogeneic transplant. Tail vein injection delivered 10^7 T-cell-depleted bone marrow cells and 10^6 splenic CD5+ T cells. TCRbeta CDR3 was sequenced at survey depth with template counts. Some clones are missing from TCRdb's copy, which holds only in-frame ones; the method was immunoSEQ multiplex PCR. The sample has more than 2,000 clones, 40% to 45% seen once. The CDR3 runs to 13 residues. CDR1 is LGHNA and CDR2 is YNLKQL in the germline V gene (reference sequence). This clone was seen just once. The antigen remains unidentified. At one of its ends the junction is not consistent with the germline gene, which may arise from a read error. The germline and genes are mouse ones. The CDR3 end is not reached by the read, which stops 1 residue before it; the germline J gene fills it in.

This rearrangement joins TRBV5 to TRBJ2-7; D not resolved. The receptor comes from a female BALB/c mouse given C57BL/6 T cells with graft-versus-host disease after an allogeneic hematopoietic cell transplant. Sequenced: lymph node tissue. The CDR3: CQQPRSGFYEQYF. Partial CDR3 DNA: TGCCAGCAGCCAAGATCGGGGTTCTATGAACAGTAC.